This entry is about one TCR beta chain. As yet, its antigen is unknown. Sequenced by immunoSEQ multiplex PCR; TCRdb stores in-frame clones only, minus some. This table has roughly 30,000 clones, 88% appearing once. The CDR3 covers 15 residues. The germline gives CDR1 SGHTA, CDR2 FQGNSA. The V and J ends lost 7 bases and 0 bases respectively, with 14 bases between them. This sample was taken from a study of T cells in localized non-small cell lung cancer. Whole-study findings and limits: Higher adjacent-lung clonality was associated with shorter survival.

This clonotype originated in a woman aged 35 to 70 with stage I lung adenocarcinoma. The source material was peripheral blood, sampled before any cancer treatment. V is TRBV7-2 and J is TRBJ2-3, with D unresolved. Here the CDR3 DNA reads TGTGCCAGCATCTTTTTGGACCGGAGCACAGATACGCAGTATTTT. Protein product: CASIFLDRSTDTQYF.